These 5 T cell receptor beta chains originate from one sample sequenced in a study of CD8 T cell repertoires and HIV-1 epitope variants. Some clones are missing from TCRdb's copy, which holds only in-frame ones; the method was immunoSEQ multiplex PCR. The data contain a few thousand clones, around 73% of them singletons. These receptors have no known antigen. Material for sequencing was cultured CD8+ T cells derived from PBMCs. Every receptor here comes from a male donor with HIV.

The chain combines TRBV19 with TRBJ2-5; TRBD2 might be the D (6 bases). Germline V gene sequence: CDR1 LNHDA, CDR2 SQIVND (reference sequence). Trimming took 6 bases from V and 3 from J, leaving 17 bases between them. The length of the CDR3 is 15 residues. The CDR3 is CASRNSGSPKETQYF. CDR3 bases: TGTGCCAGTAGGAATAGCGGTTCCCCCAAAGAGACCCAGTACTTC.

This sequence joins TRBV7-9 and TRBJ2-1; 10 nucleotides match TRBD2. Trimming at V came to 4 bases and at J to 13 bases, leaving 13 bases not matched to a gene. Germline V gene sequence: CDR1 SEHNR, CDR2 FQNEAQ (reference sequence). The CDR3 runs to 15 residues. CDR3 bases: TGTGCCAGCAGCTCCACGGGACTAGCGAGTCGGTTACAGTTCTTC. Protein product: CASSSTGLASRLQFF.

The chain is built from TRBV7-7 and TRBJ2-5; D is unclear. The V end was cut by 0 bases, the J end by 5 bases, with 10 bases between. Germline CDR1 SSHAT, CDR2 FNYEAQ (reference sequence). CDR3 length: 14 amino acids. CDR3 in amino acids: CASSLAPERETQYF. The CDR3, as DNA: TGTGCCAGCAGCTTAGCTCCCGAGAGGGAGACCCAGTACTTC. Looking up the rest from reference TRBV7-7 and TRBJ2-5 gives the full variable domain: GAGVSQSPRYKVTKRGQDVTLRCDPISSHATLYWYQQALGQGPEFLTYFNYEAQPDKSGLPSDRFSAERPEGSISTLTIQRTEQRDSAMYRCASSLAPERETQYFGPGTRLLVL.

The table lists this clone with a count of one. CDR3 DNA: TGTGCCAGCAGCCTACAGGGGGCAGGTCAGCCCCAGCATTTT. Encoded protein: CASSLQGAGQPQHF. This chain joins TRBV5-4 and TRBJ1-5; TRBD1 aligns across 9 bases. V gave up 4 bases and J gave up 6 bases; unmatched junction bases: 5. This CDR3 region has 14 residues. Germline assignment: CDR1 SGHNT and CDR2 YYREEE (reference sequence).

The chain recombines TRBV6-5 with TRBJ2-7, with 9 bases aligning to TRBD1. This CDR3 region has 15 residues. CDR1 is MNHEY and CDR2 is SVGAGI in the germline V gene. The trim removed 4 bases at V and 3 bases at J, leaving 7 bases unmatched. The CDR3, as DNA: TGTGCCAGCAGTTGGTTCGACAGGGGGGGCTACGAGCAGTACTTC. It translates to CASSWFDRGGYEQYF.